This T cell receptor (beta chain) is drawn from a study of T cell repertoires in cytomegalovirus infection. About the research overall: Indicated by public TCR beta signatures were CMV infection and matching HLA type.

TCRdb re-called the reads through MiXCR, storing one row per CDR3 protein. In the table there are a few hundred thousand distinct CDR3 sequences, about 39% of which are singletons. Study-level findings and limits: Predominance within the ex vivo response was attributable to HLA-C-restricted CMV-specific TCR beta clonotypes.

This clonotype showed up just a few times. The antigen is unknown. The ends lost 6 bases at V and 8 bases at J; junction bases unmatched: 14. Germline values: CDR1 MNHNS, CDR2 SASEGT. CDR3 length: 16 amino acids. The input for sequencing was cultured PBMCs, taken from culture after CMV antigen stimulation. The sequence derives from a human donor in good health (CMV status not recorded). Some clones in this sample may be carry-over from other donors' samples. V usage is TRBV6-1 and J usage is TRBJ1-1, with 11 bases lining up with TRBD1. In nucleotides, the CDR3 is TGTGCCAGCAGGGCTGGACAGGGGGCGAGAGGGGTGGAAGCTTTCTTT. This gives the protein CASRAGQGARGVEAFF.